This T cell receptor (beta chain) was observed in a study of blood T cell repertoires in COVID-19. The CDR3 extends over 13 amino acids. Germline V gene sequence: CDR1 SEHNR, CDR2 FQNEAQ (reference sequence). V gave up 3 bases and J gave up 1 base, with 6 bases separating them. Sequencing used immunoSEQ multiplex PCR; TCRdb keeps in-frame clones, though not all of them. Of 100,000 to 120,000 clones in the sample, 65% to 80% were seen once. The sample consisted of peripheral blood. This chain links TRBV7-9 with TRBJ1-1; D unclear. The receptor was derived from a woman aged 60-70 years with acute or convalescent COVID-19. The CDR3 DNA reads TGTGCCAGCAGCTTTGCGGGGAACACTGAAGCTTTCTTT. It is translated as CASSFAGNTEAFF.